This is a list of T cell receptor beta chains from one sample in a study of OX40 agonist ivuxolimab in advanced cancers. TCRdb keeps only in-frame clones here, not all; method: immunoSEQ multiplex PCR. The sample holds approximately 26,000 clones, about 85% seen once. This specimen consisted of CD4+ or CD8+ T cells sorted from blood, obtained in a trial of the OX40 agonist ivuxolimab. The source of these receptors is an adult with an advanced solid tumor such as melanoma, head and neck, liver or kidney cancer. CDR3s include the opening cysteine and the closing phenylalanine or tryptophan. The order of the fields is CDR3 protein, CDR3 DNA, V gene, J gene, clone size, D gene. A D gene is named only where the DNA matches it firmly. A clone size is listed for some rows: how often the clone was seen (once, few, many), or a class if it is expanded.

CASSQGTTSSYEQYF	TGCGCCAGCAGCCAAGGAACTACCTCCTCCTACGAGCAGTACTTC	TRBV4-1	TRBJ2-7	NA	NA
CASSLVVTDTQYF	TGTGCCAGCAGCTTGGTTGTGACAGATACGCAGTATTTT	TRBV5-5	TRBJ2-3	NA	NA
CASSQDLVSYTF	TGCGCCAGCAGCCAAGATCTCGTGAGCTACACCTTC	TRBV4-3	TRBJ1-2	once	NA
CASSPQAGYEQYF	TGTGCCAGCAGCCCTCAGGCTGGCTACGAGCAGTACTTC	TRBV7-9	TRBJ2-7	NA	NA
CAWSFGTTSNEQFF	TGTGCCTGGAGTTTCGGGACCACAAGCAATGAGCAGTTCTTC	TRBV30	TRBJ2-1	once	NA
CASSSTSFTHYGGGELFF	TGTGCCAGCAGTTCTACCTCCTTCACCCATTATGGAGGCGGGGAGCTGTTTTTT	TRBV27	TRBJ2-2	NA	NA
CASSFGTGQNQPQHF	TGTGCCAGCAGTTTCGGGACAGGGCAGAATCAGCCCCAGCATTTT	TRBV28	TRBJ1-5	NA	TRBD1
CASSISGGQSYEQYF	TGTGCCAGTAGTATATCGGGGGGACAGTCCTACGAGCAGTACTTC	TRBV19	TRBJ2-7	NA	NA
CASSLVGGSRYNEQFF	TGTGCCAGCAGCTTAGTGGGCGGGAGTCGTTACAATGAGCAGTTCTTC	TRBV7-2	TRBJ2-1	NA	TRBD2
CASSPKGGTEAFF	TGTGCCAGCAGTCCTAAGGGGGGCACTGAAGCTTTCTTT	TRBV7-9	TRBJ1-1	NA	NA
CASSQDEGPETQYF	TGCGCCAGCAGCCAAGATGAGGGTCCAGAGACCCAGTACTTC	TRBV4-1	TRBJ2-5	few	NA
CASSRSSYNEQFF	TGTGCCAGTAGCAGGAGCTCCTACAATGAGCAGTTCTTC	TRBV19	TRBJ2-1	NA	NA
CASSIVEGSNQPQHF	TGTGCCAGTAGTATAGTTGAGGGGAGCAATCAGCCCCAGCATTTT	TRBV19	TRBJ1-5	NA	NA
CASSSEGYEQYF	TGTGCCAGCAGCTCCGAGGGTTACGAGCAGTACTTC	TRBV7-6	TRBJ2-7	NA	NA
CASSAGDRDREQYF	TGTGCCAGCAGCGCGGGGGACAGGGACAGGGAGCAGTACTTC	TRBV9	TRBJ2-7	NA	TRBD1
CASSPRLGANTEAFF	TGTGCCAGCAGCCCTAGGTTAGGGGCGAACACTGAAGCTTTCTTT	TRBV7-6	TRBJ1-1	medium-sized	NA
CASSEWTGGTETQYF	TGTGCCAGCAGCGAATGGACAGGGGGCACGGAGACCCAGTACTTC	TRBV7-9	TRBJ2-5	once	TRBD1
CASSLARAGGTKNIQYF	TGTGCCAGCAGCTTAGCCCGAGCGGGGGGGACCAAAAACATTCAGTACTTC	TRBV7-8	TRBJ2-4	NA	TRBD2
CASSNWGTRVNEQYF	TGTGCCAGTAGTAACTGGGGAACGCGCGTTAACGAGCAGTACTTC	TRBV19	TRBJ2-7	NA	NA
CATSRDRSESEQFF	TGTGCCACCAGCAGAGATCGATCGGAGTCTGAGCAGTTCTTC	TRBV15	TRBJ2-1	NA	NA
CASSFIRRDPNEQFF	TGTGCCAGCAGTTTTATAAGGAGGGATCCAAATGAGCAGTTCTTC	TRBV27	TRBJ2-1	NA	NA
CASSPLGLPYEQYF	TGTGCCAGCAGTCCATTGGGACTTCCCTACGAGCAGTACTTC	TRBV27	TRBJ2-7	NA	NA
CASSLAGGWAAFF	TGTGCCAGCAGCTTGGCCGGTGGATGGGCAGCTTTCTTT	TRBV5-6	TRBJ1-1	NA	NA
CASSLRTEYSNQPQHF	TGTGCCAGCAGCCTTCGGACAGAATATAGCAATCAGCCCCAGCATTTT	TRBV6-6	TRBJ1-5	NA	NA
CASSHSGQEQYF	TGTGCCAGCAGCCACAGTGGACAGGAGCAGTACTTC	TRBV7-6	TRBJ2-7	few	NA
CASQTGTTGELFF	TGTGCCAGCCAGACAGGGACTACCGGGGAGCTGTTTTTT	TRBV5-6	TRBJ2-2	NA	NA
CATSRVQDGSYEQYF	TGTGCCACCAGCAGAGTCCAGGACGGCTCCTACGAGCAGTACTTC	TRBV15	TRBJ2-7	NA	NA
CASSLARDRVQPQHF	TGTGCCAGCAGCTTAGCCCGAGACAGGGTTCAGCCCCAGCATTTT	TRBV7-8	TRBJ1-5	NA	TRBD1
CASGDFGYDTQYF	TGTGCCAGCGGTGACTTCGGGTACGATACGCAGTATTTT	TRBV27	TRBJ2-3	NA	NA
CASSQGQQVATNEKLFF	TGCGCCAGCAGCCAGGGACAGCAAGTTGCAACTAATGAAAAACTGTTTTTT	TRBV4-1	TRBJ1-4	NA	TRBD1
CASSQVSGSPSGANVLTF	TGTGCCAGCAGCCAAGTTAGCGGGAGCCCCTCTGGGGCCAACGTCCTGACTTTC	TRBV14	TRBJ2-6	NA	TRBD2
CASSKIPGTVSLETQYF	TGTGCCAGCAGTAAAATTCCCGGGACAGTCTCGTTAGAGACCCAGTACTTC	TRBV28	TRBJ2-5	NA	TRBD1
CASSIGNEQFF	TGTGCCAGTAGTATCGGTAATGAGCAGTTCTTC	TRBV19	TRBJ2-1	NA	NA
CASSLAAEQGVISYEQYF	TGTGCCAGCAGCTTAGCAGCCGAACAGGGGGTTATCTCCTACGAGCAGTACTTC	TRBV7-6	TRBJ2-7	NA	TRBD1
CASSGAHYGYTF	TGTGCCAGCAGCGGCGCCCACTATGGCTACACCTTC	TRBV9	TRBJ1-2	NA	NA
CASSVLGDNEQFF	TGTGCCAGCAGCGTACTTGGGGACAATGAGCAGTTCTTC	TRBV9	TRBJ2-1	NA	NA
CASSTPGLAGYPYNEQFF	TGTGCCAGCAGTACCCCGGGACTAGCGGGATACCCCTACAATGAGCAGTTCTTC	TRBV28	TRBJ2-1	NA	TRBD2
CASSLGRGRDVSYEQYF	TGCGCCAGCAGCTTGGGTCGAGGCAGGGACGTCTCCTACGAGCAGTACTTC	TRBV5-1	TRBJ2-7	NA	NA
CASSQEAGQGDSPLHF	TGTGCCAGCAGCCAAGAGGCGGGACAAGGTGATTCACCCCTCCACTTT	TRBV4-2	TRBJ1-6	few	NA
CASSRDGSSYNEQFF	TGTGCCAGTAGTCGGGACGGTAGCTCCTACAATGAGCAGTTCTTC	TRBV19	TRBJ2-1	NA	NA
CASSPGRGAIADTQYF	TGTGCCAGCAGCCCTGGACGGGGGGCGATCGCAGATACGCAGTATTTT	TRBV7-3	TRBJ2-3	NA	NA
CASSSGTTHEQYF	TGCGCCAGCAGTTCCGGGACTACCCACGAGCAGTACTTC	TRBV10-1	TRBJ2-7	NA	TRBD2
CASSPYGGGGNTIYF	TGTGCCAGCAGCCCCTACGGGGGGGGAGGAAACACCATATATTTT	TRBV7-2	TRBJ1-3	NA	NA
CASRTGNTGELFF	TGTGCCAGCAGGACAGGGAACACCGGGGAGCTGTTTTTT	TRBV28	TRBJ2-2	NA	NA
CSVEDGIASSYNEQFF	TGCAGCGTTGAAGATGGGATAGCGAGCTCCTACAATGAGCAGTTCTTC	TRBV29-1	TRBJ2-1	NA	NA
CAAQGYQSSYNEQFF	TGTGCCGCACAGGGGTACCAGAGCTCCTACAATGAGCAGTTCTTC	TRBV28	TRBJ2-1	NA	TRBD1